The clone carrying this T cell receptor (beta chain) came up many times. Its cognate antigen is unknown. The data derive from a study of early T cells in non-severe SARS-CoV-2 infection. Study summary: It was bulk RNA from unsorted whole blood that was sequenced, and the chains were unpaired. General study points: Database matching using VDJdb favored anti-spike CD8 responses, with private and CD4 specificities left missing.

V was clipped by 4 bases and J by 3 bases, with 12 bases between them. The CDR3 extends over 16 amino acids. Per germline, CDR1 KGHDR and CDR2 SFDVKD. Individually, cDNA molecules had unique molecular identifiers attached to them. MiXCR was run by TCRdb on the 5' RACE reads, yielding one entry per CDR3 protein. The table has 25,000 to 30,000 distinct CDR3 sequences, roughly 9.7% seen once; the top ten hold around 15%. This chain joins TRBV24-1 and TRBJ1-6, with a possible D match to TRBD1 (5 bases). This TCR derives from an adult who was a healthcare worker with PCR-confirmed SARS-CoV-2 infection or an uninfected control (not recorded which). The sequencing sample was made of whole blood. CDR3 DNA sequence: TGTGCCACCAGTGACTCAGGACACCGCTATAATTCACCCCTCCACTTT. It specifies CATSDSGHRYNSPLHF.